A single sample is the source of the 9 T cell receptor delta chains below, sequenced in a study of DNA immune sequencing with unique molecular identifiers. All 8 TRDV and 4 TRDJ genes were targeted in 32-plex amplification of genomic DNA. The library had 12-nucleotide UMIs introduced over around 3 barcoding cycles, then a second adapter PCR. TCRdb made new clone calls on the multiplex PCR reads using CATT. The sample has 2,000 to 2,500 delta-chain clones, roughly 13% seen once; the top ten hold 50% to 65%. Sequencing was done on a sample of gamma-delta T cells enriched from blood buffy coat, or unenriched PBMCs (not recorded which). The receptor set was obtained from a human donor in good health.

Relative to its sample, this clone is large. Other DNA sequences within the sample encode an identical CDR3. V and J are TRDV2 and TRDJ1; 9 positions agree with TRDD3. The junction had 10 bases not matched to a gene; V was cut back by 0 bases and J by 0 bases. The length of the CDR3 is 18 residues. Germline CDR1 is GEAIGNYY and CDR2 is EKD. For the CDR3, the DNA is TGTGCCTGTGACACCGTGGCTGGGGGATCCCAGTACACCGATAAACTCATCTTT. Its protein is CACDTVAGGSQYTDKLIF.

This clone was seen a handful of times. It is likely a read error: a sequence one base away is far more abundant. The J gene is TRDJ3, the V gene TRDV2; 13 nucleotides align to TRDD3. CDR1 and CDR2 from the germline V gene are GEAIGNYY and EKD. The CDR3 covers 20 residues. CDR3 DNA sequence: TGTGCCTGTGACCTCGTACTGGGGGATACGGGCTCCTGGGAAACCCGACAGATGTTTTTC. This codes for CACDLVLGDTGSWETRQMFF.

With regard to this clone: A far larger clone is only one base removed, so a read error is likely. The J gene is TRDJ1, the V gene TRDV1; D assignment may be TRDD2 or TRDD3 (6 bases each). Here the J gene was assigned by germline matching of the DNA, as TCRdb has none. The CDR3 loop spans 24 amino acids. Germline V CDR1 and CDR2: TSWWSYY, QGS. CDR3 amino acids: CALGEPPLPLRIHPPIAYTDELIF. CDR3 in DNA: TGTGCTCTTGGGGAACCGCCCCTTCCCCTAAGGATACACCCCCCTATAGCTTACACCGATGAACTCATCTTT.

This clone has more than one count but fewer than ten. TCRdb attributes to this sequence the protein of a much larger clone, which differs from the DNA translation at residue 7; a read error is likely, and the protein displayed is translated from the DNA. The J gene is TRDJ1, the V gene TRDV2, with 8 bases that match TRDD3. This CDR3 region has 20 residues. The V and J ends lost 0 bases and 0 bases, in that order; junction bases with no gene match: 17. The V gene's germline CDR1 is GEAIGNYY and CDR2 EKD. CDR3 protein: CACDTLKVSGGHEYTDKLIF. CDR3 coding DNA: TGTGCCTGTGACACCCTGAAGGTTTCTGGGGGACACGAGTACACCGATAAACTCATCTTT.

This clone is labeled as large. Other DNA sequences in the sample encode the same CDR3. J is TRDJ1 and V is TRDV2; 13 nucleotides align to TRDD3. Germline-derived CDR1 and CDR2 are GEAIGNYY and EKD. J was trimmed by 2 bases and V by 1 base; bases with no gene match: 15. CDR3 length equals 20 residues. The CDR3 here is CACDTLGTGGYARSTDKLIF. CDR3 sequence (DNA): TGTGCCTGTGACACGTTGGGTACTGGGGGATACGCGAGGTCAACCGATAAACTCATCTTT.

V gene TRDV1 combines with J gene TRDJ1, with 9 bases aligning to TRDD3. Germline values: CDR1 TSWWSYY, CDR2 QGS. The CDR3 contains 16 residues. V gave up 1 base and J gave up 2 bases; unmatched junction bases: 5. The CDR3 reads CALGEPRGDTTDKLIF. The CDR3 DNA reads TGTGCTCTTGGGGAACCGCGGGGGGATACTACCGATAAACTCATCTTT.

This clone is medium-sized in the sample. V and J are TRDV2 and TRDJ3; 8 bases fit TRDD3. The CDR3 totals 19 residues. Trimming cost V 0 bases and J 2 bases; bases outside gene matches: 8. Germline loops: CDR1 GEAIGNYY, CDR2 EKD. CDR3 residues: CACDTAAGGVTWDTRQMFF. The CDR3 nucleotides read TGTGCCTGTGACACCGCAGCTGGGGGAGTTACCTGGGACACCCGACAGATGTTTTTC.

This clone has only a few counts. The mismatch at residue 8 between this DNA's translation and the TCRdb protein of a much larger clone likely reflects a read error; the protein shown is translated from the DNA. The chain recombines TRDV2 with TRDJ1; 7 nucleotides agree with TRDD3. CDR3 length: 17 amino acids. V shed 1 base, J shed 0 bases, and the junction held 10 bases outside the gene matches. Germline lookup yields CDR1 GEAIGNYY and CDR2 EKD. CDR3 bases: TGTGCCTGTGACACTCTGGGGGTTGGAAAGTACACCGATAAACTCATCTTT. It is translated as CACDTLGVGKYTDKLIF.

With regard to this clone: Compared with germline, one end of the junction differs, possibly owing to a read error. The chain carries TRAV29/DV5 and TRDJ1, with 8 bases aligning to TRDD3. The J gene is absent in TCRdb and was assigned here via DNA matching to germline. The CDR3 extends over 19 amino acids. Germline CDR1 NSMFDY, CDR2 ISSIKDK. CDR3 sequence (DNA): TGTGCAGCGAGAACTTCCCTTTACTGGGGGCTGCAGTACACCGATGAACTCATCTTT. Residues: CAARTSLYWGLQYTDELIF.